Below are 6 T cell receptor beta chains sequenced from a single sample in a study of neoadjuvant anti-PD-1 for oral cavity cancer. Clones were read by immunoSEQ multiplex PCR, and TCRdb kept only the in-frame ones, dropping some. This table has more than 11,000 clones, about two thirds appearing once. Time point here: after neoadjuvant nivolumab, at surgical resection. The sample here was PBMCs, taken after nivolumab (anti-PD-1) treatment. All receptors come from a person aged 40 to 85 with oral cavity squamous cell carcinoma.

The CDR3 sequence is CAISESLTGTSIQYF. The CDR3 region has the DNA TGTGCCATCAGTGAGTCATTGACAGGCACGTCGATTCAGTACTTC. The V and J genes are TRBV10-3 and TRBJ2-4; D possibly corresponds to TRBD1 (6 bases). V lost 0 bases to trimming and J lost 10 bases, with 16 bases between them. This CDR3 comprises 15 residues. The germline V gene has CDR1 ENHRY and CDR2 SYGVKD.

This clone has just one count. The rearrangement joins TRBV10-3 to TRBJ2-7; D is unclear. The ends were cut back, 3 bases at V and 2 bases at J, with 2 bases in the middle. Germline CDR1 and CDR2: ENHRY and SYGVKD. CDR3 length: 11 amino acids. CDR3 coding DNA: TGTGCCATCAGTGACGCCTACGAGCAGTACTTC. Protein: CAISDAYEQYF.

This clone appeared a single time. V and J are TRBV29-1 and TRBJ2-1; 8 bases fit TRBD2. V lost 6 bases and J lost 3; bases outside the gene matches: 4. CDR1 and CDR2 from the germline V gene are SQVTM and ANQGSEA. The CDR3 totals 13 residues. The CDR3 nucleotides read TGCAGCGTGCCCCGGGAGGGCTACAATGAGCAGTTCTTC. Translation: CSVPREGYNEQFF.

The chain combines TRBV6-5 with TRBJ2-5; 9 bases map to TRBD2. Trimming cost V 4 bases and J 4 bases; bases outside gene matches: 10. In germline, CDR1 is MNHEY, CDR2 SVGAGI. The CDR3 runs 16 residues. The CDR3 sequence: CASSLAGEGAIETQYF. Here the CDR3 DNA reads TGTGCCAGCAGTTTAGCGGGAGAGGGGGCCATAGAGACCCAGTACTTC.

This chain connects TRBV6-5 to TRBJ2-3; D might be TRBD1 (5 bases). Trimming removed 0 bases at V and 1 base at J, with 5 bases between. Germline CDR1 reads MNHEY; CDR2 reads SVGAGI. The CDR3 sequence is 14 residues long. The DNA for the CDR3 is TGTGCCAGCAGTTACTCGACAGGCACAGATACGCAGTATTTT. As protein: CASSYSTGTDTQYF.

V is TRBV28 and J is TRBJ1-2; D is unclear. The CDR3 has 13 amino acids. V shed 6 bases and J shed 0 bases, with 8 bases lying between them. From germline, CDR1 is MDHEN and CDR2 SYDVKM. CDR3 loop: CASSPQPNYGYTF. Here the CDR3 DNA reads TGTGCCAGCAGCCCCCAGCCTAACTATGGCTACACCTTC.